The clone carrying this T cell receptor beta chain has only one observation. The data were obtained in a study of technical replicates of blood from several donors. Data came from immunoSEQ multiplex PCR; TCRdb stores just in-frame clones and leaves some out. The data show around 70,000 clones, with just under 95% seen just once and about 0.38% held by the top ten. This CDR3 has 14 residues. Between the trimmed V and J ends, which lost 10 bases and 3 bases, there was a span of 16 bases. From germline, CDR1 is MNHNY and CDR2 SVGAGI (reference sequence). Sample: T cells isolated from PBMCs. The chain is built from TRBV6-6 and TRBJ1-3, with D unresolved. The TCR comes from a human donor in good health. The CDR3 protein is CATQLSIVGNTIYF. In DNA, the CDR3 is TGTGCCACCCAATTAAGCATAGTTGGAAACACCATATATTTT.